A single sample is the source of the 19 T cell receptor beta chains below, sequenced in a study of glioma-infiltrating T cells. Using RNA template, CDR3s of TCR alpha and beta were amplified with iRepertoire arm-PCR. Via MiXCR, TCRdb re-called the multiplex PCR reads, giving one row per CDR3 protein. The sample has fewer than 500,000 distinct CDR3 sequences, 41% seen once. Sequenced sample: glioma tissue, nonneoplastic brain tissue, or PBMCs (not recorded which). The receptor set was obtained from a human donor with low-grade glioma or glioblastoma, undergoing nonglioma brain surgery, or in good health (not recorded which).

This clonotype was observed a single time. This may stem from a read error, because a much larger clone lies one nucleotide away. The CDR3 sequence is CAISPRGGGEKLFF. The CDR3 DNA reads as TGTGCCATCAGCCCCCGGGGGGGCGGAGAAAAACTGTTTTTT. V and J are TRBV4-2 and TRBJ1-4; a weak D match, TRBD1 (6 bases). This CDR3 contains 14 residues. Germline lookup yields CDR1 LGHNA and CDR2 YNFKEQ.

V and J are TRBV7-9 and TRBJ2-1, with 7 bases fitting TRBD2. The junction had 5 bases not matched to a gene; V was cut back by 3 bases and J by 3 bases. The CDR3 is 15 amino acids. Germline CDR1 SEHNR, CDR2 FQNEAQ (reference sequence). The CDR3 nucleotides are TGTGCCAGCAGCTTTCTAGCGGACTTCTACAATGAGCAGTTCTTC. Translation: CASSFLADFYNEQFF. The full variable domain, its missing parts supplied by reference TRBV7-9 and TRBJ2-1, is DTGVSQNPRHKITKRGQNVTFRCDPISEHNRLYWYRQTLGQGPEFLTYFQNEAQLEKSRLLSDRFSAERPKGSFSTLEIQRTEQGDSAMYLCASSFLADFYNEQFFGPGTRLTVL.

This clonotype was counted only a few times. The J gene is TRBJ1-5, the V gene TRBV28; TRBD1 aligns across 10 bases. CDR1 MDHEN and CDR2 SYDVKM come from the germline V gene. This CDR3 is 17 amino acids long. Trimming cost V 5 bases and J 7 bases; bases outside gene matches: 14. CDR3 sequence: CASSIRQGATPWQPQHF. CDR3 DNA: TGTGCCAGCAGTATACGACAGGGGGCAACGCCATGGCAGCCCCAGCATTTT. The whole variable domain, filled in from reference TRBV28 and TRBJ1-5, reads DVKVTQSSRYLVKRTGEKVFLECVQDMDHENMFWYRQDPGLGLRLIYFSYDVKMKEKGDIPEGYSVSREKKERFSLILESASTNQTSMYLCASSIRQGATPWQPQHFGDGTRLSIL.

The genes are TRBV5-1 and TRBJ1-1; TRBD1 might be the D (5 bases). The ends were cut back, 3 bases at V and 2 bases at J, with 11 bases in the middle. Germline V CDR1 and CDR2: SGHRS, YFSETQ. There are 14 residues in the CDR3. The CDR3 protein is CASSWTGDNTEAFF. The CDR3 DNA reads as TGCGCCAGCAGCTGGACCGGGGACAACACTGAAGCTTTCTTT.

To note about this clonotype: At one of its ends the junction is not consistent with the germline gene, which may arise from a read error. The chain is built from TRBV7-3 and TRBJ2-1, with a possible D match to TRBD2 (6 bases). The CDR3 is made up of 15 amino acids. Germline values: CDR1 SGHTA, CDR2 FQGTGA. The chain's CDR3 is CTSSLMGGPDNEQFF. The CDR3 nucleotides are TGCACCAGCAGCTTAATGGGAGGCCCCGACAATGAGCAGTTCTTC.

This clonotype was seen more than once but under ten times. This chain uses TRBV3-1 with TRBJ1-2, with TRBD1 matching 10 bases. Germline V lookup: CDR1 LGHDT, CDR2 YNNKEL (reference sequence). CDR3 length equals 14 residues. The V gene end was trimmed by 4 bases and the J gene end by 6 bases; junction bases not matched to a gene: 5. The DNA of the CDR3 is TGTGCCAGCAGCCTGGGACAGGGGAACAATGGCTACACCTTC. It specifies CASSLGQGNNGYTF.

This clonotype was detected only a few times. The CDR3 DNA reads TGTGCCAGCAGCTTACACCGGGACAGGCAACAGCCCCAGCATTTT. Protein: CASSLHRDRQQPQHF. This chain connects TRBV7-2 to TRBJ1-5; 8 bases map to TRBD1. Germline CDR1 and CDR2: SGHTA and FQGNSA. Trimming cost V 2 bases and J 7 bases; bases outside gene matches: 7. CDR3 length: 15 residues. The variable domain in full, with the rest retrieved from reference TRBV7-2 and TRBJ1-5, is GAGVSQSPSNKVTEKGKDVELRCDPISGHTALYWYRQSLGQGLEFLIYFQGNSAPDKSGLPSDRFSAERTGGSVSTLTIQRTQQEDSAVYLCASSLHRDRQQPQHFGDGTRLSIL.

This clonotype was picked up many times. As DNA, the CDR3 is TGCAGTGCTACCAGACTAGCGGGAGGACGGGATGAGCAGTTCTTC. It codes for CSATRLAGGRDEQFF. The V gene is TRBV20-1, the J gene TRBJ2-1; TRBD2 matches at 13 bases. Germline V CDR1 and CDR2: DFQATT, SNEGSKA (reference sequence). V lost 4 bases to trimming and J lost 8 bases; unmatched junction nucleotides: 8. The CDR3 length is 15 residues.

In regard to this clonotype: It may be a read error: a sequence one base away is much more abundant. The CDR3 loop is CASSPTWDTQYF. In nucleotides, the CDR3 is TGTGCCAGCAGTCCGACTTGGGATACGCAGTATTTT. The J gene is TRBJ2-3, the V gene TRBV6-1; D is unclear. V was clipped by 5 bases and J by 6 bases, with 9 bases between them. The germline V gene has CDR1 MNHNS and CDR2 SASEGT. The CDR3 is 12 residues long.

The chain is built from TRBV28 and TRBJ2-1; D might be TRBD1 (6 bases). V was shortened by 5 bases and J by 0 bases, with 11 bases between the two germline ends. The CDR3 length is 15 residues. Looked up from germline, CDR1 is MDHEN and CDR2 is SYDVKM. CDR3 amino acids: CASSAQGSSYNEQFF. The CDR3 DNA reads as TGTGCCAGCAGTGCCCAGGGGAGCTCCTACAATGAGCAGTTCTTC.

The chain recombines TRBV20-1 with TRBJ1-1, with D uncertain. The V and J ends lost 5 bases and 8 bases respectively, with 12 bases between them. This CDR3 spans 11 amino acids. In germline, CDR1 is DFQATT, CDR2 SNEGSKA (reference sequence). As DNA, the CDR3 is TGCAGTGCTTCAGATTGGAGAGAAGCTTTCTTT. Translating gives CSASDWREAFF.

This clonotype has only a few counts. The chain has TRBV12-3 or TRBV12-4 and TRBJ1-1; D is undetermined. The CDR3 extends over 14 amino acids. Trimming pared 9 bases from V and 0 bases from J, leaving 14 bases between. The CDR3 DNA follows: TGTGCCAGTACACCTGGTCCCATGAACACTGAAGCTTTCTTT. This codes for CASTPGPMNTEAFF.

This chain connects TRBV18 to TRBJ2-5; TRBD2 matches 7 bases. The ends lost 2 bases at V and 5 bases at J; junction bases unmatched: 11. Looked up from germline, CDR1 is KGHSH and CDR2 is LQKENI. The CDR3 has 16 amino acids. Here the CDR3 DNA reads TGTGCCAGCTCACCAAGCGGGACGCCGGGGATGGAGACCCAGTACTTC. This gives the protein CASSPSGTPGMETQYF. The full variable domain, its missing parts supplied by reference TRBV18 and TRBJ2-5, is NAGVMQNPRHLVRRRGQEARLRCSPMKGHSHVYWYRQLPEEGLKFMVYLQKENIIDESGMPKERFSAEFPKEGPSILRIQQVVRGDSAAYFCASSPSGTPGMETQYFGPGTRLLVL.

V usage is TRBV28 and J usage is TRBJ1-6; D is ambiguous. The CDR3 totals 15 residues. Per germline, CDR1 MDHEN and CDR2 SYDVKM. Trimming shortened V by 1 base and J by 10 bases, and 14 bases separated the two germline ends. The CDR3 protein is CASSLSPVGESPLHF. The CDR3 region has the DNA TGTGCCAGCAGTTTATCCCCGGTGGGCGAATCACCCCTCCACTTT.

The chain links TRBV20-1 to TRBJ2-2; TRBD1 matches at 10 bases. The CDR3 sequence is 15 residues long. J gave up 6 bases and V 5 bases, and 9 bases lay outside the gene matches. The germline gives CDR1 DFQATT, CDR2 SNEGSKA (reference sequence). CDR3 loop: CSAPNLGTGAGELFF. DNA for the CDR3: TGCAGTGCTCCTAATCTTGGGACAGGGGCCGGGGAGCTGTTTTTT.

Concerning this clonotype: A read error may explain this, as a much larger clone is one base away. The V call is TRBV25-1, the J call TRBJ1-1; weak D call: TRBD1 (5 bases). This CDR3 is built from 13 residues. Per the germline V gene, CDR1 is MGHDK and CDR2 is SYGVNS. The CDR3 nucleotides are TGTTCCAGCAGTGATCTAGGGGCCACTGAAGCTTTCTTT. Translated, it gives CSSSDLGATEAFF.

In regard to this clonotype: Since a much larger clone is just one base distant, this may be a read error. The rearrangement uses TRBV6-5 and TRBJ1-1; D is ambiguous. The CDR3 has 14 amino acids. Germline CDR1 MNHEY, CDR2 SVGAGI. The chain's CDR3 is CASSYFRENTEAIF. The CDR3 DNA follows: TGTGCCAGCAGTTACTTCAGAGAGAACACTGAAGCTATCTTT.

This clonotype was seen a few times. This chain uses TRBV20-1 with TRBJ2-2; D is unresolved. There are 14 residues in the CDR3. The V and J ends lost 4 bases and 4 bases respectively, with 13 bases between them. CDR1 is DFQATT and CDR2 is SNEGSKA in the germline V gene (reference sequence). CDR3 sequence: CSATRALSTGELFF. CDR3 in DNA: TGCAGTGCTACAAGGGCCCTATCCACCGGGGAGCTGTTTTTT.

Only one count was recorded for this clonotype. At one boundary the junction diverges from the germline segment, which might be a read error. The chain carries TRBV7-9 and TRBJ2-7; D is ambiguous. CDR1 and CDR2 from the germline V gene are SEHNR and FQNEAQ (reference sequence). The CDR3 consists of 11 residues. The CDR3 DNA follows: TGTGCCGGCAGCTTACTCTACGAGCAGTACTTC. It is translated as CAGSLLYEQYF. Complete variable domain (other parts from reference TRBV7-9 and TRBJ2-7): DTGVSQNPRHKITKRGQNVTFRCDPISEHNRLYWYRQTLGQGPEFLTYFQNEAQLEKSRLLSDRFSAERPKGSFSTLEIQRTEQGDSAMYLCAGSLLYEQYFGPGTRLTVT.